This entry lists 26 T cell receptor beta chains sequenced from one sample in a study of cytomegalovirus exposure and HLA in healthy donors. The PCR had 60 Vbeta and 13 Jbeta primers. Assay: immunoSEQ multiplex PCR; the TCRdb copy retains only in-frame clones and omits some. The data contain 99,000 or so clones, roughly 80% of them singletons. The sample consisted of PBMCs. The source is a middle-aged woman in good health and CMV-seropositive.

The chain links TRBV7-8 to TRBJ2-1; TRBD2 agrees at 11 bases. V lost 1 base, J lost 9 bases, and 8 bases stayed unmatched. CDR1 and CDR2 from the germline V gene are SGHVS and FQNEAQ. This CDR3 spans 16 amino acids. In nucleotides, the CDR3 is TGTGCCAGCAGCTTAGTTGTGACTAGCGGGATAGGTGAGCAGTTCTTC. Translating gives CASSLVVTSGIGEQFF.

V usage is TRBV5-8 and J usage is TRBJ2-7; TRBD1 is a possible D gene (5 bases). This CDR3 region has 12 residues. From germline, CDR1 is SGHTS and CDR2 YDEGEE. Trimming removed 4 bases from V and 5 bases from J, with 10 bases in between. This chain's CDR3 is CASSRGRHEQYF. In nucleotides, the CDR3 is TGTGCCAGCAGCAGGGGTCGCCACGAGCAGTACTTC.

This chain links TRBV5-1 with TRBJ2-7; D call uncertain. V was cut by 1 base and J by 2 bases, with 10 bases left in between. Germline CDR1 and CDR2: SGHRS and YFSETQ. CDR3 length: 14 residues. The CDR3 nucleotides are TGCGCCAGCAGCTTGCTACCTACCACCTACGAGCAGTACTTC. Translated, it gives CASSLLPTTYEQYF. Complete variable domain (other parts from reference TRBV5-1 and TRBJ2-7): KAGVTQTPRYLIKTRGQQVTLSCSPISGHRSVSWYQQTPGQGLQFLFEYFSETQRNKGNFPGRFSGRQFSNSRSEMNVSTLELGDSALYLCASSLLPTTYEQYFGPGTRLTVT.

This clone showed up just a few times. V gene TRBV5-1 combines with J gene TRBJ2-7; 16 bases line up with TRBD2. This CDR3 comprises 15 residues. V lost 4 bases and J lost 5; bases outside the gene matches: 3. Germline V lookup: CDR1 SGHRS, CDR2 YFSETQ. CDR3 sequence (DNA): TGCGCCAGCAGCCCCGGGACTAGCGGGGGGGACGAGCAGTACTTC. It is translated as CASSPGTSGGDEQYF.

The chain recombines TRBV5-4 with TRBJ2-7; 10 nucleotides align to TRBD2. Germline CDR1 reads SGHNT; CDR2 reads YYREEE (reference sequence). The V and J ends lost 1 base and 4 bases, in that order; junction bases with no gene match: 5. The CDR3 has 15 residues. The CDR3 spells CASSLSGGGRYEQYF. The CDR3 region has the DNA TGTGCCAGCAGCTTGAGCGGGGGGGGGCGTTACGAGCAGTACTTC.

This chain joins TRBV11-3 and TRBJ1-1, with TRBD1 identical over 10 bases. J lost 5 bases, V lost 5 bases, and 8 bases had no gene match. From germline, CDR1 is SGHNT and CDR2 YENEEA. The CDR3 is 15 amino acids. This CDR3 is CASSPTGTGETEAFF. DNA for the CDR3: TGTGCCAGCAGCCCAACCGGGACAGGGGAAACTGAAGCTTTCTTT.

V gene TRBV5-4 combines with J gene TRBJ1-3; 9 positions match TRBD1. J was trimmed by 10 bases and V by 1 base; bases with no gene match: 6. The CDR3 covers 14 residues. Per the germline V gene, CDR1 is SGHNT and CDR2 is YYREEE (reference sequence). The CDR3 nucleotides read TGTGCCAGCAGCTTGTTGGGACAGGGAGATACCATATATTTT. Translating it yields CASSLLGQGDTIYF.

CDR3 DNA sequence: TGTGCCAGCACAGACCCGGGACTAGCAAGCGACGAGCAGTACTTC. This translates into CASTDPGLASDEQYF. The V and J genes are TRBV6-1 and TRBJ2-5; 9 bases align to TRBD2. The J call is doubtful: the DNA matches TRBJ2-7 better. The germline V gene has CDR1 MNHNS and CDR2 SASEGT. The CDR3 has 15 residues.

The chain joins TRBV18 to TRBJ1-1; no reliable D call. The CDR3 totals 15 residues. Germline loops: CDR1 KGHSH, CDR2 LQKENI. The germline V and J ends were trimmed by 6 bases and 4 bases, with 18 bases remaining between them. CDR3 protein: CASSSRVSVSTEAFF. The CDR3 coding sequence is TGTGCCAGCTCCTCCCGGGTGTCGGTTAGCACTGAAGCTTTCTTT.

V and J are TRBV4-2 and TRBJ2-1; 9 nucleotides agree with TRBD2. The CDR3 loop spans 19 amino acids. J was trimmed by 9 bases and V by 0 bases; bases with no gene match: 18. Per the germline V gene, CDR1 is LGHNA and CDR2 is YNFKEQ. DNA of the CDR3: TGTGCCAGCAGCCAAGATTCCCCCTGGAGGGTAGCGGGAGTTGGTGAGCAGTTCTTC. Its translation: CASSQDSPWRVAGVGEQFF.

The chain has TRBV5-5 and TRBJ2-7, with a tentative D call TRBD1 (6 bases). TRBJ2-1 matches the DNA end more closely, so the J call is doubtful. The CDR3 extends over 16 amino acids. Looked up from germline, CDR1 is SGHKS and CDR2 is YYEKEE (reference sequence). Here the CDR3 DNA reads TGTGCCAGCAGCTACACCCAGGGGTTTGGCTACAATGAGCAGTTCTTC. This gives the protein CASSYTQGFGYNEQFF.

The rearrangement links TRBV5-5 to TRBJ2-1; 10 bases are shared with TRBD2. This CDR3 has 16 amino acids. After removal of 6 bases from V and 5 bases from J, the junction contained 11 bases not matched to a gene. Germline assignment: CDR1 SGHKS and CDR2 YYEKEE (reference sequence). The DNA of the CDR3 is TGTGCCAGCACCCTACAGGGAGGGACTAGCGACAATGAGCAGTTCTTC. Encoded protein: CASTLQGGTSDNEQFF.

This sequence joins TRBV13 and TRBJ2-3; possible D gene TRBD2, 5 bases. V dropped 4 bases and J dropped 0 bases, with 17 bases sitting between them. CDR3 length equals 17 residues. The germline V gene has CDR1 PRHDT and CDR2 FYEKMQ (reference sequence). The CDR3 is CASSYGLGLASTDTQYF. The CDR3 DNA reads TGTGCCAGCAGCTACGGCCTCGGGCTAGCAAGCACAGATACGCAGTATTTT. The full variable domain, with the rest looked up from reference TRBV13 and TRBJ2-3, is AAGVIQSPRHLIKEKRETATLKCYPIPRHDTVYWYQQGPGQDPQFLISFYEKMQSDKGSIPDRFSAQQFSDYHSELNMSSLELGDSALYFCASSYGLGLASTDTQYFGPGTRLTVL.

V gene TRBV18 combines with J gene TRBJ2-2, with TRBD1 matching over 7 bases. The CDR3 length is 15 residues. Germline-derived CDR1 and CDR2 are KGHSH and LQKENI. Trimming cost V 3 bases and J 0 bases; bases outside gene matches: 1. The CDR3 reads CASSPGTANTGELFF. The DNA of the CDR3 is TGTGCCAGCTCACCGGGGACAGCGAACACCGGGGAGCTGTTTTTT.

The J gene is TRBJ2-1, the V gene TRBV29-1, with D perhaps matching TRBD1 (6 bases). Germline values: CDR1 SQVTM, CDR2 ANQGSEA. The V end lost 7 bases, the J end lost 6 bases, and 19 bases lay between the germline ends. This CDR3 spans 14 amino acids. The CDR3 sequence is CSGADRLGANEQFF. CDR3 nucleotides: TGCAGCGGCGCTGACAGGCTTGGGGCCAATGAGCAGTTCTTC.

The chain joins TRBV6-6 to TRBJ1-6; 7 nucleotides match TRBD1. V gave up 4 bases and J gave up 4 bases; unmatched junction bases: 7. Germline V lookup: CDR1 MNHNY, CDR2 SVGAGI (reference sequence). This CDR3 comprises 16 residues. CDR3 residues: CASSWAGGTYNSPLHF. In nucleotides, the CDR3 is TGTGCCAGCAGTTGGGCAGGGGGGACTTATAATTCACCCCTCCACTTT.

V gene TRBV7-2 combines with J gene TRBJ2-7, with a possible D match to TRBD2 (6 bases). V was clipped by 2 bases and J by 1 base, with 12 bases between them. Germline values: CDR1 SGHTA, CDR2 FQGNSA. This CDR3 spans 15 amino acids. The CDR3 DNA reads TGTGCCAGCAGCTTATCGGGACTTCCGTCCTACGAGCAGTACTTC. This sequence encodes CASSLSGLPSYEQYF.

This chain joins TRBV7-9 and TRBJ2-7; perhaps TRBD1 as D (6 bases). This CDR3 comprises 14 residues. V dropped 5 bases and J dropped 7 bases, with 18 bases sitting between them. Per germline, CDR1 SEHNR and CDR2 FQNEAQ (reference sequence). CDR3 loop: CASSTPGTLIEQYF. The CDR3 coding sequence is TGTGCCAGCAGCACCCCCGGGACATTGATAGAGCAGTACTTC. Combining the CDR3 with reference TRBV7-9 and TRBJ2-7 gives the whole variable domain DTGVSQNPRHKITKRGQNVTFRCDPISEHNRLYWYRQTLGQGPEFLTYFQNEAQLEKSRLLSDRFSAERPKGSFSTLEIQRTEQGDSAMYLCASSTPGTLIEQYFGPGTRLTVT.

This chain links TRBV7-8 with TRBJ2-1, with unresolved D. The CDR3 is 15 residues long. The germline gives CDR1 SGHVS, CDR2 FQNEAQ. Trimming took off 1 base at V and 4 bases at J, with 11 bases between the two ends. The CDR3 DNA sequence: TGTGCCAGCAGCTTAGGGGCCGGAATATACAATGAGCAGTTCTTC. The encoded protein is CASSLGAGIYNEQFF.

This clone was detected once. The rearrangement uses TRBV5-6 and TRBJ1-6; D is uncertain. CDR1 is SGHDT, CDR2 YYEEEE, per germline. This CDR3 region has 15 residues. V shed 4 bases and J shed 7 bases, with 15 bases lying between them. CDR3 sequence reads: CASSPLYERNSPLHF. CDR3 nucleotide sequence: TGTGCCAGCAGCCCCCTTTATGAGAGAAATTCACCCCTCCACTTT.

The genes are TRBV4-2 and TRBJ1-1; D is ambiguous. The CDR3 loop spans 15 amino acids. Trimming removed 4 bases at V and 4 bases at J, with 16 bases between. Germline CDR1 is LGHNA and CDR2 is YNFKEQ. This chain's CDR3 is CASSREKIGSTEAFF. For the CDR3, the DNA is TGTGCCAGCAGCCGAGAAAAGATAGGGAGCACTGAAGCTTTCTTT.

This clone was seen just once. The rearrangement links TRBV2 to TRBJ2-2; the D is unclear. CDR1 SNHLY and CDR2 FYNNEI come from the germline V gene. With 2 bases removed from V and 1 base from J, the gap between germline ends came to 5 bases. The CDR3 totals 14 residues. The DNA for the CDR3 is TGTGCCAGCAGTGAATTCGTGAACACCGGGGAGCTGTTTTTT. This encodes CASSEFVNTGELFF.

This chain joins TRBV7-6 and TRBJ2-7; D remains unclear. Germline-derived CDR1 and CDR2 are SGHVS and FNYEAQ. The CDR3 has 14 residues. The V end lost 1 base, the J end lost 3 bases, and 10 bases lay between the germline ends. The chain's CDR3 is CASSLDIGVYEQYF. In DNA form, the CDR3 reads TGTGCCAGCAGCTTAGATATTGGAGTCTACGAGCAGTACTTC. The variable domain in full, completed from reference TRBV7-6 and TRBJ2-7, reads GAGVSQSPRYKVTKRGQDVALRCDPISGHVSLYWYRQALGQGPEFLTYFNYEAQQDKSGLPNDRFSAERPEGSISTLTIQRTEQRDSAMYRCASSLDIGVYEQYFGPGTRLTVT.

The chain has TRBV5-4 and TRBJ1-2, with 9 bases fitting TRBD1. This CDR3 comprises 13 residues. V shed 3 bases and J 7 bases; nucleotides not matched to a gene: 4. From germline, CDR1 is SGHNT and CDR2 YYREEE (reference sequence). DNA for the CDR3: TGTGCCAGCAGCTCCGGGACAGGGTTTGGCTACACCTTC. Translated, it gives CASSSGTGFGYTF.

This chain joins TRBV7-9 and TRBJ1-3, with 9 bases aligning to TRBD1. The CDR3 spans 17 residues. The junction had 11 bases not matched to a gene; V was cut back by 4 bases and J by 4 bases. Germline-derived CDR1 and CDR2 are SEHNR and FQNEAQ (reference sequence). CDR3 protein: CASSSSRTGVGGNTIYF. The CDR3 bases are TGTGCCAGCAGCTCAAGTCGGACAGGGGTCGGGGGAAACACCATATATTTT.

This clone occurred once. The rearrangement joins TRBV2 to TRBJ1-5; 10 nucleotides line up with TRBD1. This CDR3 comprises 17 residues. The V gene end was trimmed by 6 bases and the J gene end by 4 bases; junction bases not matched to a gene: 12. Germline V CDR1 and CDR2: SNHLY, FYNNEI. CDR3 coding DNA: TGTGCCAGCAGAAGCCCAGGACAGGGGGTCCTGAATCAGCCCCAGCATTTT. Translated, it gives CASRSPGQGVLNQPQHF.